The clone carrying this T cell receptor beta chain was counted at least ten times. This specimen comes from a study of early T cells in non-severe SARS-CoV-2 infection. Study-wide background: The authors sequenced bulk RNA from unsorted whole blood, leaving chains unpaired.

cDNA molecules, individually, were tagged with unique molecular identifiers. TCRdb ran MiXCR on the 5' RACE reads and lists one entry per CDR3 protein. The sample includes approximately 58,000 distinct CDR3 sequences, 6.2% of them seen just once. Germline assignment: CDR1 SGHNT and CDR2 YENEEA. The CDR3 is 16 residues long. With 5 bases removed from V and 2 bases from J, the gap between germline ends came to 19 bases. Sequencing was carried out using whole blood. This rearrangement joins TRBV11-3 to TRBJ2-7, with a weak D call TRBD1 (5 bases). The TCR comes from an adult who was a healthcare worker with PCR-confirmed SARS-CoV-2 infection or an uninfected control (not recorded which). The chain's CDR3 is CASSTSYRKGTYEQYF. The CDR3 DNA follows: TGTGCCAGCAGCACGTCTTACAGGAAGGGGACCTACGAGCAGTACTTC.